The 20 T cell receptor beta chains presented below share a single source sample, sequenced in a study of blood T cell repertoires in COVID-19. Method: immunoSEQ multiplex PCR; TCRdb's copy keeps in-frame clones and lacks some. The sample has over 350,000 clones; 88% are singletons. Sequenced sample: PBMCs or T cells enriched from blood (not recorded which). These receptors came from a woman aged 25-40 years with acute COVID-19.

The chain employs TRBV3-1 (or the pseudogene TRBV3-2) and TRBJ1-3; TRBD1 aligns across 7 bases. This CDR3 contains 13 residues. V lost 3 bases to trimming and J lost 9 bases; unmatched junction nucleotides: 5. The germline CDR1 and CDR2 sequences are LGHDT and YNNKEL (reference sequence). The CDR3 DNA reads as TGTGCCAGCAGCCACAGAGGGACAGCCACCATATATTTT. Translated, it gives CASSHRGTATIYF.

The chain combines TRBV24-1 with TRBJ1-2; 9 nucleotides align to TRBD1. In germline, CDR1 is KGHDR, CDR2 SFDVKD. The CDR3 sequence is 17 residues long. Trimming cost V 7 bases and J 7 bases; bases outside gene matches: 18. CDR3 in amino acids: CATSTDRGGRTGSGYTF. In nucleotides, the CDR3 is TGTGCCACCAGCACGGACAGGGGAGGACGGACGGGTAGTGGCTACACCTTC.

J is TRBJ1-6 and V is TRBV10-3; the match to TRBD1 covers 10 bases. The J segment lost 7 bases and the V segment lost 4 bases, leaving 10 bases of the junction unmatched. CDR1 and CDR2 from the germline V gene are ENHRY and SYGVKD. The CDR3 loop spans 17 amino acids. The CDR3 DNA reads TGTGCCATCAGTGGAGACAGGGGGCAGGTGACGAATTCACCCCTCCACTTT. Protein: CAISGDRGQVTNSPLHF.

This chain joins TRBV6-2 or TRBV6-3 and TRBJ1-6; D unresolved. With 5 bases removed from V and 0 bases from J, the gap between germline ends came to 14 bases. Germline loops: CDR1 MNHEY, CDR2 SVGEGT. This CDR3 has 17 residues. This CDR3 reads CASSRGGADSYNSPLHF. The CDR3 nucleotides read TGTGCCAGCAGTCGGGGTGGAGCGGACTCCTATAATTCACCCCTCCACTTT.

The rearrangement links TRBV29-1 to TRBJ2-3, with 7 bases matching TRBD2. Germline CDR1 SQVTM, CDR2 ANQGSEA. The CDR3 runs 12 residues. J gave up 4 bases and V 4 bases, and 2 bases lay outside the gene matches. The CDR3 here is CSVVSGSDTQYF. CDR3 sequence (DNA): TGCAGCGTTGTTAGCGGGTCAGATACGCAGTATTTT.

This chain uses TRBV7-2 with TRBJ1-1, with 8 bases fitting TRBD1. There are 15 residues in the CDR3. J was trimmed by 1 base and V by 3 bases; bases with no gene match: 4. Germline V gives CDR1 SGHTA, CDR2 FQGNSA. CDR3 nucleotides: TGTGCCAGCAGCTTGGACAGGGCAGCGAACACTGAAGCTTTCTTT. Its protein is CASSLDRAANTEAFF.

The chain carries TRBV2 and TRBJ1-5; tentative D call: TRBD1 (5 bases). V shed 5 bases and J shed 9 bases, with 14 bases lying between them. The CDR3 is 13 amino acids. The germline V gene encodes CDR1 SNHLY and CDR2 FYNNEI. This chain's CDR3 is CASSPGWGWPQHF. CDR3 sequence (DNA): TGTGCCAGCAGTCCAGGGTGGGGTTGGCCCCAGCATTTT.

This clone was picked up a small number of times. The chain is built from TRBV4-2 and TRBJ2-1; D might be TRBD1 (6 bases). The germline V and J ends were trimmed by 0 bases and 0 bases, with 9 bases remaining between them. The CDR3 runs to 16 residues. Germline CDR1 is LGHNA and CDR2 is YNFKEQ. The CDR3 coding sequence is TGTGCCAGCAGCCAAGAGGGACAAAGCTCCTACAATGAGCAGTTCTTC. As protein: CASSQEGQSSYNEQFF.

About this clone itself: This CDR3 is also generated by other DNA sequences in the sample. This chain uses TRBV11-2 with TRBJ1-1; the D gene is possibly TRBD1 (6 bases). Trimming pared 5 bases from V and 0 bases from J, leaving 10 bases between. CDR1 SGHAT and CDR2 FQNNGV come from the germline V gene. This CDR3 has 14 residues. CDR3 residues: CASSPTGLNTEAFF. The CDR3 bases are TGTGCCAGCAGCCCTACAGGGCTGAACACTGAAGCTTTCTTT.

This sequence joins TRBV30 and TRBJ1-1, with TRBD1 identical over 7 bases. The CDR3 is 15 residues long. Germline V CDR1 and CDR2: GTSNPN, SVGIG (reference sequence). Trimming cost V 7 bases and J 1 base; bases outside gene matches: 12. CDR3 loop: CAYWRRDRRNTEAFF. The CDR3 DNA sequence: TGTGCCTACTGGCGACGGGACAGACGGAACACTGAAGCTTTCTTT.

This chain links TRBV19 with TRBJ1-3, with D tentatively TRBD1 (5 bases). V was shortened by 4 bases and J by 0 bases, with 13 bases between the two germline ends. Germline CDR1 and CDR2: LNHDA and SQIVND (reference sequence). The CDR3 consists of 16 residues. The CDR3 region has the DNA TGTGCCAGTAGTACCAGACAGTGGTACTCTGGAAACACCATATATTTT. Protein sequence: CASSTRQWYSGNTIYF.

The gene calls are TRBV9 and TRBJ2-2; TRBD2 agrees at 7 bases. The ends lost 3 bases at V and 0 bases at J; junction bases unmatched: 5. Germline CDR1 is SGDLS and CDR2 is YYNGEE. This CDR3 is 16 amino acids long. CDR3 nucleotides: TGTGCCAGCAGCGCCCAAGCGGGGCCGAACACCGGGGAGCTGTTTTTT. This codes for CASSAQAGPNTGELFF.

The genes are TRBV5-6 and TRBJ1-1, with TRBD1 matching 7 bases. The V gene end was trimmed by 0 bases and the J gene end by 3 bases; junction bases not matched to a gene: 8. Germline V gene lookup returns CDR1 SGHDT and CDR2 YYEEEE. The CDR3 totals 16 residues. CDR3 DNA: TGTGCCAGCAGCTTGGCGGGAACAGGGGTCGACACTGAAGCTTTCTTT. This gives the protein CASSLAGTGVDTEAFF.

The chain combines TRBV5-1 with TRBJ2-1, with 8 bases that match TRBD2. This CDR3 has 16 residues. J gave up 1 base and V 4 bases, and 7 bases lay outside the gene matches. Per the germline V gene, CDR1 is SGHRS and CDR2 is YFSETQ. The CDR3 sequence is CASSEGSGNSYNEQFF. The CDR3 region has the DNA TGCGCCAGCAGCGAGGGTAGCGGGAATTCCTACAATGAGCAGTTCTTC.

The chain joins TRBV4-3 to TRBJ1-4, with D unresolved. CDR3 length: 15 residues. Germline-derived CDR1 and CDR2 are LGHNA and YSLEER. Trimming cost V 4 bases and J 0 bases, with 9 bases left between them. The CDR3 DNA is TGCGCCAGCAGCCCCGACACTGCAACTAATGAAAAACTGTTTTTT. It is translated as CASSPDTATNEKLFF.

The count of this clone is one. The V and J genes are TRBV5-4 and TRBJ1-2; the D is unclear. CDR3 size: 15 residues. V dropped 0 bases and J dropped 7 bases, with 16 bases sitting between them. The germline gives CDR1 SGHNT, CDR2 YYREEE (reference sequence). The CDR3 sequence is CASSLDPGLVSGYTF. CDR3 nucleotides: TGTGCCAGCAGCTTGGATCCGGGTTTAGTTTCTGGCTACACCTTC.

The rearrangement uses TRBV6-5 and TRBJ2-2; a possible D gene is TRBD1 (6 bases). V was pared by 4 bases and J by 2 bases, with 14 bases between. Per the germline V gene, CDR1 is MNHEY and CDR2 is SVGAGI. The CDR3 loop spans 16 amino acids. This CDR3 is CASSSTRGYNTGELFF. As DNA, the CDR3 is TGTGCCAGCAGTTCTACCAGGGGCTATAACACCGGGGAGCTGTTTTTT.

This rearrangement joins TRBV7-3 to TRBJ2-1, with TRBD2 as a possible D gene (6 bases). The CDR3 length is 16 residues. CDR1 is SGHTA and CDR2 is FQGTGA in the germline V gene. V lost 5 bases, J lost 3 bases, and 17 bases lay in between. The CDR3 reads CASSPFVGGLYNEQFF. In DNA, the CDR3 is TGTGCCAGCAGCCCATTCGTGGGAGGACTCTACAATGAGCAGTTCTTC.

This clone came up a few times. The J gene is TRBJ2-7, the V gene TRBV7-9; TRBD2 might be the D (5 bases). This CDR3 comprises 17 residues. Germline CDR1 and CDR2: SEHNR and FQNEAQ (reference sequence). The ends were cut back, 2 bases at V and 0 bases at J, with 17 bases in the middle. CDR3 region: CASSLFPRTASSYEQYF. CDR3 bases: TGTGCCAGCAGCTTATTCCCGCGGACTGCCAGCTCCTACGAGCAGTACTTC.

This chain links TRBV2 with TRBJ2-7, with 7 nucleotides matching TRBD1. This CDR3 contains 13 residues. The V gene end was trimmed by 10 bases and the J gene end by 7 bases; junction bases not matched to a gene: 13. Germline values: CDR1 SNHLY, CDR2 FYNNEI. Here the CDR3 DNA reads TGTGCCAACATACTACAGGGGATTGGGGAGCAGTACTTC. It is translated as CANILQGIGEQYF.